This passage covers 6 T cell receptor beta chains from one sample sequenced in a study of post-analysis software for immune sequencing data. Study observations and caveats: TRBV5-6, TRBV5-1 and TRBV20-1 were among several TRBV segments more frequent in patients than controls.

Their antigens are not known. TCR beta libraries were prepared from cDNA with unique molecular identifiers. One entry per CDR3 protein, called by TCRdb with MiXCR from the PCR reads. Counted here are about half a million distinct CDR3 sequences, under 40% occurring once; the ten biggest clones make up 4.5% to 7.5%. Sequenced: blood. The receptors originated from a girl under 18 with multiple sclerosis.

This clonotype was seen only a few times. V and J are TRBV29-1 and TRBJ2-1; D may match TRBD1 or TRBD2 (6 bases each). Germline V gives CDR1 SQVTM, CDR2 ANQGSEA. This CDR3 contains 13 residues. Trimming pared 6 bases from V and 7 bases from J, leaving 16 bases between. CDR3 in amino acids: CSVRGGPGNEQFF. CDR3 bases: TGCAGCGTGAGAGGGGGGCCGGGGAATGAGCAGTTCTTC.

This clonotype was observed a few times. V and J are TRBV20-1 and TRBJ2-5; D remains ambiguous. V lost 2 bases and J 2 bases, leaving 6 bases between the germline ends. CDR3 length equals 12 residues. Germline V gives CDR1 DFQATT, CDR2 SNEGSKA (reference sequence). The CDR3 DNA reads TGCAGTGCTAGAATACAGCAAGAGACCCAGTACTTC. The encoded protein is CSARIQQETQYF.

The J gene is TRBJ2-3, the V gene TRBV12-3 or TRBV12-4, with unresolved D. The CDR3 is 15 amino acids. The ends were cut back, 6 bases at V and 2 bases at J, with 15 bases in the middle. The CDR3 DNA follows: TGTGCCAGCAGCCCCCCCGACGGTTACACAGATACGCAGTATTTT. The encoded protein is CASSPPDGYTDTQYF.

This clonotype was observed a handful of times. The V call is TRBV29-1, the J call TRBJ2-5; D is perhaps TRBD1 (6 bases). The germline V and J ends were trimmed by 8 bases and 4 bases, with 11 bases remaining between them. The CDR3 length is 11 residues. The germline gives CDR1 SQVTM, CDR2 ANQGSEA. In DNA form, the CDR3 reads TGCAGCCACAGGGTAGGAGAGACCCAGTACTTC. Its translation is CSHRVGETQYF. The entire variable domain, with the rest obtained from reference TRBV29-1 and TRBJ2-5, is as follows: SAVISQKPSRDICQRGTSLTIQCQVDSQVTMMFWYRQQPGQSLTLIATANQGSEATYESGFVIDKFPISRPNLTFSTLTVSNMSPEDSSIYLCSHRVGETQYFGPGTRLLVL.

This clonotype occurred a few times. The DNA of the CDR3 is TGCCGGGGGCCAAGCTCTGGGGCCAACGTCCTGACTTTC. Its translation: CRGPSSGANVLTF. J is TRBJ2-6 and V is TRBV29-1; D is perhaps TRBD1 or TRBD2 (6 bases each). The CDR3 spans 13 residues. Germline CDR1 reads SQVTM; CDR2 reads ANQGSEA.

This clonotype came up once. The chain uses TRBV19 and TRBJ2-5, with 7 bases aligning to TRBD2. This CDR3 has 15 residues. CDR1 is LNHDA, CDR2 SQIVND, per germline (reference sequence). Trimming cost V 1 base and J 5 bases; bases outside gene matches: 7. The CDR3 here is CASSIALTSWETQYF. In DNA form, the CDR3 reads TGTGCCAGTAGTATAGCCTTGACTAGCTGGGAGACCCAGTACTTC.